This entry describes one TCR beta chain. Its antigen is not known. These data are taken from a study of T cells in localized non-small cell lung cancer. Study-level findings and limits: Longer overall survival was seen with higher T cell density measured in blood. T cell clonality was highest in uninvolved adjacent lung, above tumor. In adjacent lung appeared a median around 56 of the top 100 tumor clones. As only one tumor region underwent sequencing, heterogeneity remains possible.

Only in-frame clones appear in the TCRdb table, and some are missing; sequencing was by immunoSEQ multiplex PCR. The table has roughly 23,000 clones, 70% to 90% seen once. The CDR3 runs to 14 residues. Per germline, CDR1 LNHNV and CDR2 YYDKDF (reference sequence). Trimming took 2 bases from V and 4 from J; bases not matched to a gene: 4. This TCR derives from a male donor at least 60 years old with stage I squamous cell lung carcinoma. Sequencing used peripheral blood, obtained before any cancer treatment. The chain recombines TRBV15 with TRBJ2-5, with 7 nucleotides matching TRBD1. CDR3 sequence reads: CATSRQGDPETQYF. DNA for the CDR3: TGTGCCACCAGCAGACAGGGGGATCCAGAGACCCAGTACTTC.